Listed below are T cell receptor beta chains from one sample, sequenced in a study of blood T cell repertoires in COVID-19. Profiling relied on immunoSEQ multiplex PCR, and the TCRdb table lists in-frame clones only, not all of them. The sample lists more than 110,000 clones, around 89% occurring once. Sample: peripheral blood. The receptors were sampled from a man in his 60s with active or convalescent COVID-19. CDR3s include the opening cysteine and the closing phenylalanine or tryptophan. The order of the fields is J gene, clone size, V gene, D gene, CDR3 DNA, CDR3 protein. A D gene is named only where the DNA matches it firmly. Rows give clone size only sometimes, using once, few, many, or a class for an expanded clone.

j_gene: TRBJ2-6
abundance: NA
v_gene: TRBV19
d_gene: TRBD1
CDR3nt: TGTGCCAGTAGCCGGGACAGCTTCCCCTCTGGGGCCAACGTCCTGACTTTC
CDR3aa: CASSRDSFPSGANVLTF

j_gene: TRBJ2-3
abundance: NA
v_gene: TRBV19
d_gene: NA
CDR3nt: TGTGCCGCCTCGGACAGCCTCACAGATACGCAGTATTTT
CDR3aa: CAASDSLTDTQYF

j_gene: TRBJ2-1
abundance: NA
v_gene: TRBV18
d_gene: NA
CDR3nt: TGTGCCAGCTCACCCGGCAACCCCGGGGGCAATGAGCAGTTCTTC
CDR3aa: CASSPGNPGGNEQFF

j_gene: TRBJ1-5
abundance: NA
v_gene: TRBV6-5
d_gene: TRBD1
CDR3nt: TGTGCCAGCAACCCAGGGGGAAATCAGCCCCAGCATTTT
CDR3aa: CASNPGGNQPQHF

j_gene: TRBJ2-7
abundance: NA
v_gene: TRBV6-5
d_gene: NA
CDR3nt: TGTGCCAGCAGTCACCAGGAGGGAGGCGAGCAGTACTTC
CDR3aa: CASSHQEGGEQYF

j_gene: TRBJ1-1
abundance: NA
v_gene: TRBV18
d_gene: TRBD1
CDR3nt: TGTGCCAGCTCACCCTTGACAGGGGGCTATACTGAAGCTTTCTTT
CDR3aa: CASSPLTGGYTEAFF

j_gene: TRBJ1-2
abundance: NA
v_gene: TRBV7-8
d_gene: TRBD1
CDR3nt: TGTGCCAGCAGCTTACGGCTGGATACAGGGGGCTTTGGCTACACCTTC
CDR3aa: CASSLRLDTGGFGYTF

j_gene: TRBJ1-4
abundance: NA
v_gene: TRBV4-2
d_gene: TRBD1
CDR3nt: TGTGCCAGCAGCCAACCGCAGGGGGCGAATGAAAAACTGTTTTTT
CDR3aa: CASSQPQGANEKLFF

j_gene: TRBJ2-4
abundance: NA
v_gene: TRBV14
d_gene: TRBD1
CDR3nt: TGTGCCAGCAGCCCGTCGACAGGGGAAGTTTCGTGGGCCAAAAACATTCAGTACTTC
CDR3aa: CASSPSTGEVSWAKNIQYF

j_gene: TRBJ1-5
abundance: NA
v_gene: TRBV29-1
d_gene: NA
CDR3nt: TGCAGCGCCGGAGTAGATAGCAATCAGCCCCAGCATTTT
CDR3aa: CSAGVDSNQPQHF

j_gene: TRBJ1-4
abundance: NA
v_gene: TRBV19
d_gene: NA
CDR3nt: TGTGCCAGTAGCATTTCCGGGATCACAAAGGGTGAAAAACTGTTTTTT
CDR3aa: CASSISGITKGEKLFF

j_gene: TRBJ2-1
abundance: NA
v_gene: TRBV30
d_gene: TRBD2
CDR3nt: TGTGCCTGGAGCGAAAAAGCGGGAGGGCGGAATGAGCAGTTCTTC
CDR3aa: CAWSEKAGGRNEQFF

j_gene: TRBJ1-2
abundance: NA
v_gene: TRBV12-3/TRBV12-4
d_gene: NA
CDR3nt: TGTGCCAGCAGTTTAGTAGGAGTTGGCTACACCTTC
CDR3aa: CASSLVGVGYTF

j_gene: TRBJ2-6
abundance: few
v_gene: TRBV24-1
d_gene: NA
CDR3nt: TGTGCCGCGAGTTCCTCTGGGGCCAACGTCCTGACTTTC
CDR3aa: CAASSSGANVLTF

j_gene: TRBJ2-1
abundance: NA
v_gene: TRBV18
d_gene: NA
CDR3nt: TGTGCCAGCTCTCCCTCCTGGGGGGGCATCTACAATGAGCAGTTCTTC
CDR3aa: CASSPSWGGIYNEQFF

j_gene: TRBJ2-1
abundance: NA
v_gene: TRBV3-1/TRBV3-2
d_gene: TRBD2
CDR3nt: TGTGCCAGCAGCCAGAGACGGGGGGGTTGGTACAATGAGCAGTTCTTC
CDR3aa: CASSQRRGGWYNEQFF

j_gene: TRBJ1-1
abundance: NA
v_gene: TRBV6-5
d_gene: TRBD1
CDR3nt: TGTGCCAGCTTGGGACAGGGGGACACTGAAGCTTTCTTT
CDR3aa: CASLGQGDTEAFF

j_gene: TRBJ2-7
abundance: NA
v_gene: TRBV19
d_gene: TRBD1
CDR3nt: TGTGCCAGTAGTGGGTTTCGGCGAGGGGGCGCGGGCTACGAGCAGTACTTC
CDR3aa: CASSGFRRGGAGYEQYF

j_gene: TRBJ2-1
abundance: NA
v_gene: TRBV15
d_gene: NA
CDR3nt: TGTGCCACCCGAATATTAGGAGGAAACAATGAGCAGTTCTTC
CDR3aa: CATRILGGNNEQFF

j_gene: TRBJ2-5
abundance: NA
v_gene: TRBV21-1
d_gene: NA
CDR3nt: TGTGCCAGCAGCAAAGGGAAGCGGGAGGGCCCCACGCAGGAGACCCAGTACTTC
CDR3aa: CASSKGKREGPTQETQYF

j_gene: TRBJ2-5
abundance: NA
v_gene: TRBV6-5
d_gene: TRBD1
CDR3nt: TGTGCCAGCAGTTACTCGTTCCAGGGGGCGGGGGAGACCCAGTACTTC
CDR3aa: CASSYSFQGAGETQYF

j_gene: TRBJ1-5
abundance: NA
v_gene: TRBV6-1
d_gene: TRBD1
CDR3nt: TGTGCCAGCAGTGATGGGGGACAGTTCAATCAGCCCCAGCATTTT
CDR3aa: CASSDGGQFNQPQHF

j_gene: TRBJ1-6
abundance: NA
v_gene: TRBV2
d_gene: NA
CDR3nt: TGTGCCAGCAGTGTAGGGCGGCGGGGGCAAGAACCCCTCCACTTT
CDR3aa: CASSVGRRGQEPLHF

j_gene: TRBJ1-4
abundance: NA
v_gene: TRBV7-2
d_gene: TRBD1
CDR3nt: TGTGCCAGCAGAGGACAGGGGCCGCGACCGATATATTATAATGAAAAACTGTTTTTT
CDR3aa: CASRGQGPRPIYYNEKLFF

j_gene: TRBJ2-4
abundance: NA
v_gene: TRBV11-2
d_gene: NA
CDR3nt: TGTGCCAGCAGCCCGGTGGCAGGGTCCAAAAACATTCAGTACTTC
CDR3aa: CASSPVAGSKNIQYF

j_gene: TRBJ2-5
abundance: few
v_gene: TRBV9
d_gene: NA
CDR3nt: TGTGCCAGCAGCGTAGTCTCGGGGTACCAAGAGACCCAGTACTTC
CDR3aa: CASSVVSGYQETQYF

j_gene: TRBJ1-5
abundance: NA
v_gene: TRBV12-3/TRBV12-4
d_gene: NA
CDR3nt: TGTGCCAGCACATTGCAGGGTGGGCAGCCCCAGCATTTT
CDR3aa: CASTLQGGQPQHF

j_gene: TRBJ1-6
abundance: NA
v_gene: TRBV30
d_gene: TRBD1
CDR3nt: TGTGCCTGGAGCTCGGGGACAGATAATTCACCCCTCCACTTT
CDR3aa: CAWSSGTDNSPLHF

j_gene: TRBJ1-4
abundance: NA
v_gene: TRBV27
d_gene: TRBD1
CDR3nt: TGTGCCAGCAGTCGGAAATTACAGGGGTATGAAAAACTGTTTTTT
CDR3aa: CASSRKLQGYEKLFF

j_gene: TRBJ2-5
abundance: NA
v_gene: TRBV5-1
d_gene: TRBD2
CDR3nt: TGCGCCAGCAGCTCCGGGACTAGTGGGAAAGAGACCCAGTACTTC
CDR3aa: CASSSGTSGKETQYF

j_gene: TRBJ1-1
abundance: NA
v_gene: TRBV4-2
d_gene: NA
CDR3nt: TGTGCCAGCAGCCAAGGCTTCTGGACCGGAGGTGGCACTGAAGCTTTCTTT
CDR3aa: CASSQGFWTGGGTEAFF

j_gene: TRBJ1-1
abundance: NA
v_gene: TRBV11-2
d_gene: NA
CDR3nt: TGTGCCAGCAGCGATAGGGGCTTTACTGAAGCTTTCTTT
CDR3aa: CASSDRGFTEAFF

j_gene: TRBJ1-4
abundance: few
v_gene: TRBV21-1
d_gene: NA
CDR3nt: TGTGCCAGCAGCAAAGCGCAGGGGTTGGTGACTAATGAAAAACTGTTTTTT
CDR3aa: CASSKAQGLVTNEKLFF

j_gene: TRBJ2-1
abundance: NA
v_gene: TRBV4-3
d_gene: TRBD2
CDR3nt: TGCGCCAGCAGCCAGCAACTAGCGGGAGCCCCCAATGAGCAGTTCTTC
CDR3aa: CASSQQLAGAPNEQFF

j_gene: TRBJ2-2
abundance: NA
v_gene: TRBV9
d_gene: TRBD2
CDR3nt: TGTGCCAGCAGCGTCTCCCCTCTAACTAGCGGCATGGCGGGGGAGCTGTTTTTT
CDR3aa: CASSVSPLTSGMAGELFF

j_gene: TRBJ2-5
abundance: NA
v_gene: TRBV3-1/TRBV3-2
d_gene: NA
CDR3nt: TGTGCCAGCAGCCCTCGGACTGGCCAAGAGACCCAGTACTTC
CDR3aa: CASSPRTGQETQYF

j_gene: TRBJ1-5
abundance: NA
v_gene: TRBV19
d_gene: NA
CDR3nt: TGTGCCAGTAGTATGTACGACACGAATCAGCCCCAGCATTTT
CDR3aa: CASSMYDTNQPQHF

j_gene: TRBJ2-7
abundance: NA
v_gene: TRBV7-8
d_gene: TRBD2
CDR3nt: TGTGCCAGCAGCCTCCAAATCCGTAGCGGGGGATCCTACGAGCAGTACTTC
CDR3aa: CASSLQIRSGGSYEQYF

j_gene: TRBJ2-7
abundance: NA
v_gene: TRBV6-5
d_gene: TRBD1
CDR3nt: TGTGCCAGCAGGGGACCCGGGACAGGGGGCGAGCAGTACTTC
CDR3aa: CASRGPGTGGEQYF

j_gene: TRBJ1-2
abundance: NA
v_gene: TRBV4-3
d_gene: TRBD1
CDR3nt: TGCGCCAGCAGCCAAGATTTCTGGACAGGGGCCGGCTACACCTTC
CDR3aa: CASSQDFWTGAGYTF

j_gene: TRBJ2-3
abundance: NA
v_gene: TRBV7-9
d_gene: TRBD2
CDR3nt: TGTGCCAGCAGCTTGCGAGCGGGATCGGGCGCAGATACGCAGTATTTT
CDR3aa: CASSLRAGSGADTQYF

j_gene: TRBJ1-4
abundance: few
v_gene: TRBV4-3
d_gene: NA
CDR3nt: TGCGCCAGCAGCCACCACCCCGGTGGTGAAAAACTGTTTTTT
CDR3aa: CASSHHPGGEKLFF

j_gene: TRBJ2-4
abundance: few
v_gene: TRBV7-9
d_gene: TRBD2
CDR3nt: TGTGCCAGCAGCGCACCGGGACTAGCGGGAGAGTACTTC
CDR3aa: CASSAPGLAGEYF

j_gene: TRBJ1-1
abundance: NA
v_gene: TRBV5-1
d_gene: NA
CDR3nt: TGCGCCAGCAGCTTGAACCCGGGGGACACTGAAGCTTTCTTT
CDR3aa: CASSLNPGDTEAFF

j_gene: TRBJ1-2
abundance: NA
v_gene: TRBV2
d_gene: NA
CDR3nt: TGTGCCAGCAGAACAGGGTTGGGGGGCTACACCTTC
CDR3aa: CASRTGLGGYTF

j_gene: TRBJ2-3
abundance: NA
v_gene: TRBV9
d_gene: TRBD2
CDR3nt: TGTGCCAGCAGTGACCGCCGGGGGATAGCGGGAGAAGGGAGCACAGATACGCAGTATTTT
CDR3aa: CASSDRRGIAGEGSTDTQYF

j_gene: TRBJ1-4
abundance: NA
v_gene: TRBV7-2
d_gene: NA
CDR3nt: TGTGCCAGCAGCTTAGTTGTAGGGAGGGGTGAAAAACTGTTTTTT
CDR3aa: CASSLVVGRGEKLFF

j_gene: TRBJ2-7
abundance: NA
v_gene: TRBV27
d_gene: NA
CDR3nt: TGTGCCAGCAGTTTATCCGGGGAAGAGCAGTACTTC
CDR3aa: CASSLSGEEQYF

j_gene: TRBJ2-7
abundance: NA
v_gene: TRBV6-5
d_gene: NA
CDR3nt: TGTGCCAGCAGTACCGTTACAGGGACCTACGAGCAGTACTTC
CDR3aa: CASSTVTGTYEQYF

j_gene: TRBJ2-2
abundance: NA
v_gene: TRBV9
d_gene: NA
CDR3nt: TGTGCCAGCAGCGTAGATTCTCTTAACACCGGGGAGCTGTTTTTT
CDR3aa: CASSVDSLNTGELFF

j_gene: TRBJ1-1
abundance: NA
v_gene: TRBV5-1
d_gene: TRBD1
CDR3nt: TGCGCCAGCAGCTTACAGGGGGCAGGCACTTCCGCTGAAGCTTTCTTT
CDR3aa: CASSLQGAGTSAEAFF

j_gene: TRBJ1-5
abundance: NA
v_gene: TRBV6-2/TRBV6-3
d_gene: NA
CDR3nt: TGTGCCAGCAGTTACTCGAATTCAGGGGACAATCAGCCCCAGCATTTT
CDR3aa: CASSYSNSGDNQPQHF

j_gene: TRBJ1-6
abundance: NA
v_gene: TRBV3-1/TRBV3-2
d_gene: TRBD1
CDR3nt: TGTGCCAGCAGACCGACAGGGGGGAGCGGTTCACCCCTCCACTTT
CDR3aa: CASRPTGGSGSPLHF

j_gene: TRBJ1-4
abundance: NA
v_gene: TRBV24-1
d_gene: NA
CDR3nt: TGTGCCACCAGTGATCCCGGAAGGGAGGCTAATGAAAAACTGTTTTTT
CDR3aa: CATSDPGREANEKLFF

j_gene: TRBJ2-5
abundance: NA
v_gene: TRBV18
d_gene: TRBD2
CDR3nt: TGTGCCAGCTCCCCTAGCGGGGCCGTGGAAGAGACCCAGTACTTC
CDR3aa: CASSPSGAVEETQYF